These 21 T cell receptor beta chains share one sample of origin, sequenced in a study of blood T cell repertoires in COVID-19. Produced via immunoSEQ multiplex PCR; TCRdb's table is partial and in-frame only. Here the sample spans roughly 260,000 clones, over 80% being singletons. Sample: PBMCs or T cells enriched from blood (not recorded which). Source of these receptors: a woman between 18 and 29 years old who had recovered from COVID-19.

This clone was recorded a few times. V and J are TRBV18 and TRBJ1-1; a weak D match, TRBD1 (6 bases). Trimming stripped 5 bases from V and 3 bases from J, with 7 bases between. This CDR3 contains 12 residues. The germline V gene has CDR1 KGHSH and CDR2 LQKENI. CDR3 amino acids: CASSNRDTEAFF. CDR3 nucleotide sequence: TGTGCCAGCTCAAACAGGGACACTGAAGCTTTCTTT.

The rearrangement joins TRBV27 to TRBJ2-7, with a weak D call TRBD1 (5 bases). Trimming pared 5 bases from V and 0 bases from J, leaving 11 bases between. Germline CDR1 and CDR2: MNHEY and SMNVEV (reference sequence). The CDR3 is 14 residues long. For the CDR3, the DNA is TGTGCCAGCAGTGCTCTTCAGGGCTCCTACGAGCAGTACTTC. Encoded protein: CASSALQGSYEQYF.

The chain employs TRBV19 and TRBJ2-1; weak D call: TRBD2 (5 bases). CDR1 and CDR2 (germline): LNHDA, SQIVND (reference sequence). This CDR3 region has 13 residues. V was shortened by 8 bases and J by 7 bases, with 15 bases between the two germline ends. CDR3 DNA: TGTGCCAGTCTCTCGTGGGAGAGGAATGAGCAGTTCTTC. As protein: CASLSWERNEQFF.

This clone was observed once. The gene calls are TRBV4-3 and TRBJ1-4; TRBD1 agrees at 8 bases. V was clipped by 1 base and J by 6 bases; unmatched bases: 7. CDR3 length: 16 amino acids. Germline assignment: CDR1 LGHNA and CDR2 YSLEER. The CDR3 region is CASSQATGTGYEKLFF. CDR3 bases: TGCGCCAGCAGCCAAGCCACCGGGACAGGTTATGAAAAACTGTTTTTT.

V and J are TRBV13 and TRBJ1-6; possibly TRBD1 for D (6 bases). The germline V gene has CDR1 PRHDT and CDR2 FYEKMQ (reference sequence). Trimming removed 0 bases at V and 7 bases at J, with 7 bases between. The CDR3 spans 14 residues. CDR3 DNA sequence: TGTGCCAGCAGCTTAGGGGACAGAAATTCACCCCTCCACTTT. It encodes CASSLGDRNSPLHF.

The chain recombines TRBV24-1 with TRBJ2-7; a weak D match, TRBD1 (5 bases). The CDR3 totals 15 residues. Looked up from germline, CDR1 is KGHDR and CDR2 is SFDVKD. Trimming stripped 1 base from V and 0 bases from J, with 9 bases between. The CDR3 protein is CATSDLRQLSYEQYF. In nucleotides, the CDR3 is TGTGCCACCAGTGATTTAAGACAGCTCTCCTACGAGCAGTACTTC.

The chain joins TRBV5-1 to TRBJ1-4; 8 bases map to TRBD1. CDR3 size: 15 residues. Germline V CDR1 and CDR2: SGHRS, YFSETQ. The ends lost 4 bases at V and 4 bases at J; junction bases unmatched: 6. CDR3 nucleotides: TGCGCCAGCAGCCCAGGACAGGGCTTTAATGAAAAACTGTTTTTT. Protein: CASSPGQGFNEKLFF.

CDR3 nucleotide sequence: TGTGCCAGCAGCCCTTTTTTGGGACAGGGGGCTTCAGATACGCAGTATTTT. Translating gives CASSPFLGQGASDTQYF. The rearrangement links TRBV3-1 (or the pseudogene TRBV3-2) to TRBJ2-3, with TRBD1 matching over 12 bases. The CDR3 has 17 residues. The germline V gene has CDR1 LGHDT and CDR2 YNNKEL (reference sequence). J gave up 4 bases and V 4 bases, and 9 bases lay outside the gene matches.

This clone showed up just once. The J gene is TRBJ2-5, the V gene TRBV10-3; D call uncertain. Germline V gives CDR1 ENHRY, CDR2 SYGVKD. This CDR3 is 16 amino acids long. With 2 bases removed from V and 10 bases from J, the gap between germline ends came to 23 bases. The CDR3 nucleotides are TGTGCCATCAGTGAGACAGCCCAAGAAGAACGTGGTAGCCAGTACTTC. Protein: CAISETAQEERGSQYF.

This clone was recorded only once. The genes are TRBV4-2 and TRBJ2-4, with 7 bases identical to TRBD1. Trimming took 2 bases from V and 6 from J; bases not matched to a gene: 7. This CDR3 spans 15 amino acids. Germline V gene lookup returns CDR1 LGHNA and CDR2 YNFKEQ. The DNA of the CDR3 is TGTGCCAGCAGCCAACAGGGGGAAACGAGAAACATTCAGTACTTC. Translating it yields CASSQQGETRNIQYF.

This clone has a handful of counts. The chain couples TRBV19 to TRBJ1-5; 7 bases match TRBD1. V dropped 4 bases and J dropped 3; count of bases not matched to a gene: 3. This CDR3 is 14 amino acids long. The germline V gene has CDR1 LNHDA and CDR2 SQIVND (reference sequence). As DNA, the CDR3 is TGTGCCAGTAGTAGCGGGACAGCCAATCAGCCCCAGCATTTT. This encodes CASSSGTANQPQHF.

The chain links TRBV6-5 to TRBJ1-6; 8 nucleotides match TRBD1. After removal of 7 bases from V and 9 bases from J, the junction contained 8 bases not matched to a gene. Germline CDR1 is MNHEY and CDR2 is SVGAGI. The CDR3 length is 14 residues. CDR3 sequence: CASTNRGFFSPLHF. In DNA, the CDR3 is TGTGCCAGCACCAACAGGGGGTTTTTTTCACCCCTCCACTTT.

CDR3 DNA sequence: TGTGCCAGCAGTTTAACAGGGTACCCCTACGAGCAGTACTTC. Amino acids: CASSLTGYPYEQYF. V gene TRBV6-2 or TRBV6-3 combines with J gene TRBJ2-7; TRBD1 might be the D (6 bases). The CDR3 has 14 amino acids. The V gene's germline CDR1 is MNHEY and CDR2 SVGEGT. V dropped 4 bases and J dropped 2 bases, with 12 bases sitting between them.

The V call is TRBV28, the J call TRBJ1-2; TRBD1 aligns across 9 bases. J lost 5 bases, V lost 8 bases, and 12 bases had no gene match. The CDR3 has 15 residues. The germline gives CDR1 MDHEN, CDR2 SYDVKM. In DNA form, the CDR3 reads TGTGCCAGCGGCCGAGGCGGGACAGGGTCTTATGGCTACACCTTC. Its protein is CASGRGGTGSYGYTF.

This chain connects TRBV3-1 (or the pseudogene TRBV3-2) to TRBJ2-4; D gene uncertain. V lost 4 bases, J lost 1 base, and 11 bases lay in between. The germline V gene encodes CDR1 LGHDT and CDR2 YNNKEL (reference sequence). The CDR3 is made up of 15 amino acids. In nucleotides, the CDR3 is TGTGCCAGCAGCCGTCTTTTTATGGCCAAAAACATTCAGTACTTC. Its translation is CASSRLFMAKNIQYF.

The CDR3 DNA is TGTGCCATCGTTGCGGGACAGGGGGAAAGCTACGAGCAGTACTTC. Translated, it gives CAIVAGQGESYEQYF. The gene calls are TRBV10-3 and TRBJ2-7, with 11 bases that match TRBD1. The CDR3 runs to 15 residues. After removal of 8 bases from V and 3 bases from J, the junction contained 9 bases not matched to a gene. Looked up from germline, CDR1 is ENHRY and CDR2 is SYGVKD.

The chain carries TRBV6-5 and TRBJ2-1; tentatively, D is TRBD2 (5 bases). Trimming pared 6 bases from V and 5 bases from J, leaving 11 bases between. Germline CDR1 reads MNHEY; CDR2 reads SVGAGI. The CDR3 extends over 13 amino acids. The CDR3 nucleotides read TGTGCCAGCAGGCGGACGGAGGACAATGAGCAGTTCTTC. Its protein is CASRRTEDNEQFF.

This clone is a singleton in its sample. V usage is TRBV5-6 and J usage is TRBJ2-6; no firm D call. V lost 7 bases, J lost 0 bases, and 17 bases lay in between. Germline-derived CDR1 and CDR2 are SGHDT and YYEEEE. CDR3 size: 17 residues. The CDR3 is CASVGRHSYSGANVLTF. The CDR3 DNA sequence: TGTGCCAGCGTCGGAAGACATTCCTACTCTGGGGCCAACGTCCTGACTTTC.

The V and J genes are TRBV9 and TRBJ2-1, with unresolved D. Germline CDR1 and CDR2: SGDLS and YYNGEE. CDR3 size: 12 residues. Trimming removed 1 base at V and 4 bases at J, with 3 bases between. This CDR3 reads CASSVYYNEQFF. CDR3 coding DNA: TGTGCCAGCAGCGTATATTACAATGAGCAGTTCTTC.

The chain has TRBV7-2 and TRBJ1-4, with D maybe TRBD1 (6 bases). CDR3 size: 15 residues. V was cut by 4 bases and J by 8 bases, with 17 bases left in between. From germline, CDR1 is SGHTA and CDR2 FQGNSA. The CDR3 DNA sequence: TGTGCCAGCAGCTCAACAGGGACCCTTGGAGAAAAACTGTTTTTT. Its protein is CASSSTGTLGEKLFF.

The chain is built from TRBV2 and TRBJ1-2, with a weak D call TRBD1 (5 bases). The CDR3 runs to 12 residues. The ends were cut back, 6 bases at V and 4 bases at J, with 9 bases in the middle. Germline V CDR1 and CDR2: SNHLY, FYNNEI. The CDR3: CASSTGGYGYTF. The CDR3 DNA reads TGTGCCAGCAGCACCGGGGGCTATGGCTACACCTTC.